This TCR beta chain was captured in a study of T cell responses to AZD1222 COVID-19 vaccine. Trimming stripped 2 bases from V and 8 bases from J, with 15 bases between. The CDR3 contains 14 residues. Germline V gene sequence: CDR1 MNHEY, CDR2 SVGAGI. Data came from immunoSEQ multiplex PCR; TCRdb stores just in-frame clones and leaves some out. The sample lists about 160,000 clones; roughly 92% were seen once. The chain has TRBV6-5 and TRBJ1-2; D gene uncertain. This sequence originates from an adult in good health. The sequenced sample was peripheral blood, obtained on day 0 of AZD1222 vaccination. The CDR3: CASSYTSPGQGYTF. CDR3 nucleotide sequence: TGTGCCAGCAGTTACACGTCCCCCGGGCAGGGCTACACCTTC.